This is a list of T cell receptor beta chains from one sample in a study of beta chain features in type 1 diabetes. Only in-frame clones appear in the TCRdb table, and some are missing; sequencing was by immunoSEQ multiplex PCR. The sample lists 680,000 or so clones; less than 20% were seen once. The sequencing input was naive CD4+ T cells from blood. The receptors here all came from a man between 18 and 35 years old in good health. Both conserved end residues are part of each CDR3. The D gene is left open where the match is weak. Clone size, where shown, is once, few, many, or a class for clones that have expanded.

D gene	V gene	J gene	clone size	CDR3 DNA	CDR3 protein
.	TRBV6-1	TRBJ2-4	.	TGTGCCAGCAGTGAAGCTGGGGACATTCAGTACTTC	CASSEAGDIQYF
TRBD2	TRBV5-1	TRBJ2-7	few	TGCGCCAGCAGATCCGGGACTAGCGTCTACGAGCAGTACTTC	CASRSGTSVYEQYF
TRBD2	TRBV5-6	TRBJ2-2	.	TGTGCCAGCAGCCCTCCGGGCGGGAGCTTGGTCGGGGAGCTGTTTTTT	CASSPPGGSLVGELFF
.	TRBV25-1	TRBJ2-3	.	TGTGCCAGCAGTGGGGGACGGAGGAATACGCAGTATTTT	CASSGGRRNTQYF
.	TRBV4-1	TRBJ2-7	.	TGCGCCAGCAGCCTAGCAGGGGAGGACGAGCAGTACTTC	CASSLAGEDEQYF
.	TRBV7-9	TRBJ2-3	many	TGTGCCAGCAGCTCTCGGGGAAGCGATACGCAGTATTTT	CASSSRGSDTQYF
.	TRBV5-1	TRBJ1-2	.	TGCGCCAGCAGCCCGGACAGCGTTAACTATGGCTACACCTTC	CASSPDSVNYGYTF
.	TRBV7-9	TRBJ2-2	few	TGTGCCAGCAGCTTGGCTACAGACGCCGGGGAGCTGTTTTTT	CASSLATDAGELFF
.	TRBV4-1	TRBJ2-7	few	TGCGCCAGCAGCCAAGATTCCGGGCCGACCTACGAGCAGTACTTC	CASSQDSGPTYEQYF
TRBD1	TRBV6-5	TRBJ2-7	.	TGTGCCAGCAGTTACGTCAGGGGGCAGTCCTACGAGCAGTACTTC	CASSYVRGQSYEQYF
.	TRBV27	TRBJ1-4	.	TGTGCCAGCAGTTCCTCCCCAGAAAGTCGGGAAAAACTGTTTTTT	CASSSSPESREKLFF
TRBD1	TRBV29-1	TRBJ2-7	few	TGCAGCGCTGACCGCCGACAGGGACGGTCCTACGAGCAGTACTTC	CSADRRQGRSYEQYF
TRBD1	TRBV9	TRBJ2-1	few	TGTGCCAGCAGCGCCTGGACAGGAAAGGAGAATGAGCAGTTCTTC	CASSAWTGKENEQFF
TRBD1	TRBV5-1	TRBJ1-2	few	TGCGCCAGCAGCTTGACCAGGGGGGCGGACTATGGCTACACCTTC	CASSLTRGADYGYTF
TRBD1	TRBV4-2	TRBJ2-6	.	TGTGCCAGCAGCCGACGTCCCGGGACAGGGGGTTTTGCCTCTGGGGCCAACGTCCTGACTTTC	CASSRRPGTGGFASGANVLTF
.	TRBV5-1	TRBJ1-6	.	TGCGCCAGCAGCGCCGGACAGACACAAGCCTATAATTCACCCCTCCACTTT	CASSAGQTQAYNSPLHF